The present entry profiles one T cell receptor (beta chain) with its context. Profiling relied on immunoSEQ multiplex PCR, and the TCRdb table lists in-frame clones only, not all of them. The table records around 80,000 clones, approximately 98% of them present only once. Per the germline V gene, CDR1 is KGHSH and CDR2 is LQKENI. V lost 2 bases and J lost 1; bases outside the gene matches: 11. This CDR3 spans 18 amino acids. This sample was taken from a study of technical replicates of blood from a few donors. This clonotype was sampled from a human donor in good health. The chain recombines TRBV18 with TRBJ1-5; 7 bases are shared with TRBD1. The source material was T cells isolated from PBMCs. The DNA for the CDR3 is TGTGCCAGCTCACCAGGGAGACAGGGAATTGGGAGCAATCAGCCCCAGCATTTT. It is translated as CASSPGRQGIGSNQPQHF.